This TCR beta chain was profiled in a study of CD4 and CD8 cells across lung adenocarcinoma regions. Donors had localized lung adenocarcinoma, a non-small cell lung cancer. Trimming cost V 1 base and J 2 bases; bases outside gene matches: 0. The CDR3 covers 15 residues. Germline CDR1 reads SGHTA; CDR2 reads FQGNSA. Each CDR3 protein is one row after TCRdb ran MiXCR on the PCR reads. The table records about 9,600 distinct CDR3 sequences, 51% of them present only once. This rearrangement joins TRBV7-2 to TRBJ2-5; 11 positions match TRBD2. The sample comprised CD4+ T cells from the margin of a lung tumor. The source is a male donor with lung adenocarcinoma. The CD4 and CD8 labels of this study may be unreliable. The chain's CDR3 is CASSLGLAGQETQYF. CDR3 coding DNA: TGTGCCAGCAGCTTAGGACTAGCGGGGCAAGAGACCCAGTACTTC.